The rows below give T cell receptor beta chains drawn from one sample of a study of blood T cell repertoires in COVID-19. Method: immunoSEQ multiplex PCR; TCRdb's copy keeps in-frame clones and lacks some. The sample lists fewer than 200,000 clones; approximately 91% were seen once. The sample was peripheral blood. The receptors here all came from a young man with COVID-19, enrolled during active disease. CDR3s include the opening cysteine and the closing phenylalanine or tryptophan. A D gene is named only where the DNA matches it firmly. A clone size is listed for some rows: how often the clone was seen (once, few, many), or a class if it is expanded.

TRBV16	NA	11	TRBJ2-7	NA	TGTGCCAGCAGTCGCGGTTACGAGCAGTACTTC	CASSRGYEQYF
TRBV4-3	NA	21	TRBJ2-1	few	TGCGCCAGCAGCCAAGATTATGGCAGGGAATCCCTTTTTAGCTCCTACAATGAGCAGTTCTTC	CASSQDYGRESLFSSYNEQFF
TRBV27	NA	17	TRBJ2-2	NA	TGTGCCAGCAGTTTATCTTCCCGGAGGACCGGCACCGGGGAGCTGTTTTTT	CASSLSSRRTGTGELFF
TRBV18	TRBD1	14	TRBJ2-7	few	TGTGCCAGCTCACCACCGGACAGGACCGACGAGCAGTACTTC	CASSPPDRTDEQYF
TRBV11-1	NA	14	TRBJ1-1	NA	TGTGCCAGCAGCTTAAATCCGTCGAGAGGAGAAGCTTTCTTT	CASSLNPSRGEAFF
TRBV4-1	TRBD1	16	TRBJ2-3	NA	TGCGCCAGCAGCCAAGTAGGACAGGGGGCCACAGATACGCAGTATTTT	CASSQVGQGATDTQYF
TRBV7-9	NA	15	TRBJ2-3	NA	TGTGCCAGCAGCTTGAAAGGGAGAACAACAGATACGCAGTATTTT	CASSLKGRTTDTQYF
TRBV29-1	TRBD1	14	TRBJ1-6	NA	TGCAGCGTTCGTCCGGGGACAGAGAATTCACCCCTCCACTTT	CSVRPGTENSPLHF
TRBV13	NA	14	TRBJ2-7	NA	TGTGCCAGCAGCTCCCGGGACATCTCCTACGAGCAGTACTTC	CASSSRDISYEQYF
TRBV5-1	NA	17	TRBJ2-3	NA	TGCGCCAGCAGCCTGGACACTACCCACCGGGTGGTAGATACGCAGTATTTT	CASSLDTTHRVVDTQYF
TRBV3-1/TRBV3-2	NA	14	TRBJ1-4	NA	TGTGCCAGCAGCTTCCCGGGAATAGCTGAAAAACTGTTTTTT	CASSFPGIAEKLFF
TRBV6-2/TRBV6-3	TRBD1	17	TRBJ1-1	NA	TGTGCCAGCAGTTACTCGACGGGGACAGGGCCGAACACTGAAGCTTTCTTT	CASSYSTGTGPNTEAFF
TRBV7-2	TRBD1	15	TRBJ1-2	NA	TGTGCCAGCAGCTTAGATCAACAGGGGGCGAAGGGCTACACCTTC	CASSLDQQGAKGYTF
TRBV6-6	NA	13	TRBJ1-5	NA	TGTGCCAGCAGTTACTTAGTCCATCAGCCCCAGCATTTT	CASSYLVHQPQHF